This paragraph covers one T cell receptor beta chain sequence. TCRdb keeps only in-frame clones here, not all; method: immunoSEQ multiplex PCR. The sample has about 180,000 clones; just over 90% are singletons. This specimen comes from a study of T cell responses to AZD1222 COVID-19 vaccine. Study background: Second-dose timings of about 4 or about 12 weeks were pooled.

V was pared by 4 bases and J by 3 bases, with 11 bases between. Germline lookup yields CDR1 SGHRS and CDR2 YFSETQ. The CDR3 loop spans 13 amino acids. The sequence came from an adult in good health. The chain carries TRBV5-1 and TRBJ2-7, with D possibly TRBD2 on 5 matching bases. The specimen comprised peripheral blood, sampled on day 0 of AZD1222 vaccination. CDR3: CASSATGDYEQYF. CDR3 bases: TGCGCCAGCAGCGCGACCGGGGACTACGAGCAGTACTTC.